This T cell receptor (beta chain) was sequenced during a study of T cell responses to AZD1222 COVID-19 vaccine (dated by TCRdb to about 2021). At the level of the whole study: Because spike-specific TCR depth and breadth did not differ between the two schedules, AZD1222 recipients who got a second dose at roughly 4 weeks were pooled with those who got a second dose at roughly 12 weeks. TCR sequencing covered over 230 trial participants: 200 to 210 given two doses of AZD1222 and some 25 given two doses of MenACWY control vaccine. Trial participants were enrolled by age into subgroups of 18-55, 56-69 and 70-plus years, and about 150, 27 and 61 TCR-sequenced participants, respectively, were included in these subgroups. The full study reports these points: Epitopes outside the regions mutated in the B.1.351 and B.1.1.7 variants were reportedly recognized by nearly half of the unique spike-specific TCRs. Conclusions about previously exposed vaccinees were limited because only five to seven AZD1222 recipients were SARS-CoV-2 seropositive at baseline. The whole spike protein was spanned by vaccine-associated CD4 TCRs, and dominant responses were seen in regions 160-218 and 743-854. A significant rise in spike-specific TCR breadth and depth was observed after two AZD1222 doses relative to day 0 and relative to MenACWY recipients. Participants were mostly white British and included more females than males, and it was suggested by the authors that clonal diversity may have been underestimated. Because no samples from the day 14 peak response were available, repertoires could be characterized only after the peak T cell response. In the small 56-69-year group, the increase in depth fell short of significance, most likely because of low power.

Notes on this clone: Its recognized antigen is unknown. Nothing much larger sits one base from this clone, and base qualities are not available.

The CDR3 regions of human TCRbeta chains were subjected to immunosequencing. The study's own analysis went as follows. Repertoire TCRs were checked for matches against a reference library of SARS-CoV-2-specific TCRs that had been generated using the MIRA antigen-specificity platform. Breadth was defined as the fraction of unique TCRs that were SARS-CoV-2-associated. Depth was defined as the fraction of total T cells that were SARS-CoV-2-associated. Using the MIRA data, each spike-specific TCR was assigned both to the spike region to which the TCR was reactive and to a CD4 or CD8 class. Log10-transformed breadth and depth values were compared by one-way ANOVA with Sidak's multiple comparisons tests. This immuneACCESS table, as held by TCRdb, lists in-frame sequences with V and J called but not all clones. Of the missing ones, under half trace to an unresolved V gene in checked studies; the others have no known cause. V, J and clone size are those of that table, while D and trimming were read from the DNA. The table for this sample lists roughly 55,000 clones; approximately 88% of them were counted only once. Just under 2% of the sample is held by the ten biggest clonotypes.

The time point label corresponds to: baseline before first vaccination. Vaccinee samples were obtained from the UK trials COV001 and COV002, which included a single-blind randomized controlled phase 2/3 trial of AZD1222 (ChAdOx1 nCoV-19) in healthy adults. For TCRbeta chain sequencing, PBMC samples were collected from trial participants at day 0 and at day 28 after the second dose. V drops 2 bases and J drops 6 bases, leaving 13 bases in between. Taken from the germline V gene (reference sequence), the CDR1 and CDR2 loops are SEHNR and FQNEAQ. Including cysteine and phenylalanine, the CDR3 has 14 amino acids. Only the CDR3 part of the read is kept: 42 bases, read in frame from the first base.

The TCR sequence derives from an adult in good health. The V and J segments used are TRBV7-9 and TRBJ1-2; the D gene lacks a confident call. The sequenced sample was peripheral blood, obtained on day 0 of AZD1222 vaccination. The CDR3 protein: CASSLSPDLHGYTF. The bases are TGTGCCAGCAGCTTAAGTCCGGATTTGCATGGCTACACCTTC.